A single sample is the source of the 6 T cell receptor beta chains below, sequenced in a study of blood T cell repertoires in COVID-19 (TCRdb year 2020). The library was built by means of the immunoSEQ multiplex PCR assay. This immuneACCESS table, as held by TCRdb, lists in-frame sequences with V and J called but not all clones. Of the missing ones, under half trace to an unresolved V gene in checked studies; the others have no known cause. This sample has approximately 250,000 clones in its table, and 75% to 90% of those were observed once. Roughly 4.5% of the sample lies in the top ten. Input material: peripheral blood. Receptor source: a man between 60 and 70 years old who had recovered from COVID-19.

DNA for the CDR3: TGTGCAAGTCGACACCACCAGGGGAATCAGCCCCAGCATTTT. Translation gives CASRHHQGNQPQHF. The chain links TRBV12-2 to TRBJ1-5; the D call TRBD1 from the table was never checked on the DNA. TRBV12-2 corresponds to a pseudogene. The CDR3 is 14 amino acids.

V gene TRBV27 combines with J gene TRBJ2-2; no clear D. Looked up from germline, CDR1 is MNHEY and CDR2 is SMNVEV (reference sequence). This CDR3 region has 11 residues. V was clipped by 7 bases and J by 4 bases, with 4 bases between them. The chain's CDR3 is CASTSTGELFF. The CDR3 nucleotides are TGTGCCAGCACCTCCACCGGGGAGCTGTTTTTT.

The chain couples TRBV27 to TRBJ2-7; TRBD2 might be the D (5 bases). Germline-derived CDR1 and CDR2 are MNHEY and SMNVEV (reference sequence). This CDR3 region has 14 residues. V lost 8 bases and J lost 4, with 18 bases in between. CDR3 in amino acids: CASGRTLRDYEQYF. The CDR3 DNA follows: TGTGCCAGCGGCAGGACGCTGAGGGATTACGAGCAGTACTTC.

This clone came up once. The gene calls are TRBV28 and TRBJ2-5; possible D gene TRBD2, 7 bases. Deletions cut 5 bases from V and 6 bases from J, with 16 bases between. The germline gives CDR1 MDHEN, CDR2 SYDVKM. This CDR3 is 14 amino acids long. CDR3 region: CASSPPGGFKTQYF. CDR3 nucleotide sequence: TGTGCCAGCAGTCCGCCGGGGGGCTTCAAGACCCAGTACTTC.

The genes are TRBV2 and TRBJ2-5; TRBD2 matches 14 bases. This CDR3 has 16 amino acids. The ends lost 7 bases at V and 5 bases at J; junction bases unmatched: 9. Germline V gene lookup returns CDR1 SNHLY and CDR2 FYNNEI. The CDR3 sequence: CASTHSGLAGGETQYF. CDR3 nucleotide sequence: TGTGCCAGCACCCACTCCGGACTAGCGGGAGGTGAGACCCAGTACTTC.

CDR3 nucleotides: TGTGCCTGGAGTGTCCGACGGACAGAGGCGAGCTACAATGAGCAGTTCTTC. Translating it yields CAWSVRRTEASYNEQFF. V gene TRBV30 combines with J gene TRBJ2-1, with D possibly TRBD1 on 6 matching bases. V was shortened by 0 bases and J by 3 bases, with 18 bases between the two germline ends. Looked up from germline, CDR1 is GTSNPN and CDR2 is SVGIG (reference sequence). The CDR3 extends over 17 amino acids.